The present T cell receptor (beta chain) was sequenced within a study of CD8 T cells in Susac syndrome. For the study at large: Patients with Susac syndrome were therapy-naive, taking corticosteroids, with some also receiving intravenous immunoglobulin, or taking intravenous immunoglobulin alone at the time their blood was drawn.

The CD8+ and CD4+ T cells were isolated magnetically using a negative isolation approach, whereas the TEMRA cells were enriched by FACS. Concerning this clonotype itself: The antigen remains undetermined.

A quantity of roughly 0.5 to 1 ug RNA underwent reverse transcription using random hexamers. TCR beta CDR3 was amplified by immunoSEQ covering 54 Vbeta and 13 Jbeta. One entry per CDR3 protein results from TCRdb running MiXCR on the immunoSEQ multiplex PCR reads. The sample has roughly 190,000 distinct CDR3 sequences, roughly nine tenths seen once. Whole-study results and caveats: There was no clonal expansion in the CD4+ T cell repertoires of Susac syndrome.

The sequencing input was CD4+ T cells from PBMCs. The TCR originated in a human donor with Susac syndrome.

CDR3 sequence reads: CASIGLAEDNEQFF. In DNA form, the CDR3 reads TGTGCCAGCATCGGACTAGCGGAGGACAATGAGCAGTTCTTC. The gene calls are TRBV5-4 and TRBJ2-1; 10 positions match TRBD2. Per germline, CDR1 SGHNT and CDR2 YYREEE (reference sequence). V shed 6 bases and J 5 bases; nucleotides not matched to a gene: 5. The CDR3 spans 14 residues. Full variable domain (missing parts from reference TRBV5-4 and TRBJ2-1): ETGVTQSPTHLIKTRGQQVTLRCSSQSGHNTVSWYQQALGQGPQFIFQYYREEENGRGNFPPRFSGLQFPNYSSELNVNALELDDSALYLCASIGLAEDNEQFFGPGTRLTVL.